At least ten counts were recorded for the clone carrying this TCR beta chain. The target antigen is unknown. These data belong to a study of T cells in Graves' hyperthyroidism and ophthalmopathy. There are 13 residues in the CDR3. Trimming took 2 bases from V and 5 from J, leaving 6 bases between them. The germline V gene has CDR1 LGHDT and CDR2 YNNKEL (reference sequence). Study-level points and caveats: A model of 13 V-J pairs discriminated ophthalmopathy from stable hyperthyroidism.

Those with hyperthyroidism were 18 to 65 years old, newly diagnosed, and ill for under 2 months. Blood was obtained at the first hyperthyroidism diagnosis, which preceded any ophthalmopathy symptoms. From roughly 10 ml of fresh peripheral blood, PBMCs were isolated. RNA transcripts served as the template for amplifying TCR beta CDR3 regions. In the first-round RT-PCR of the TCR CDR3, the HTBI primer set was used. From the multiplex PCR reads, TCRdb called clonotypes with MiXCR, one entry per CDR3 protein. The table has about 270,000 distinct CDR3 sequences, about 25% seen once. The sequencing input was blood. This chain joins TRBV3-1 and TRBJ2-2; D is ambiguous. The TCR originated in a middle-aged man with Graves' hyperthyroidism that later progressed to Graves' ophthalmopathy. CDR3 sequence reads: CASSQNPTGELFF. Here the CDR3 DNA reads TGTGCCAGCAGCCAAAACCCGACCGGGGAGCTGTTTTTT.